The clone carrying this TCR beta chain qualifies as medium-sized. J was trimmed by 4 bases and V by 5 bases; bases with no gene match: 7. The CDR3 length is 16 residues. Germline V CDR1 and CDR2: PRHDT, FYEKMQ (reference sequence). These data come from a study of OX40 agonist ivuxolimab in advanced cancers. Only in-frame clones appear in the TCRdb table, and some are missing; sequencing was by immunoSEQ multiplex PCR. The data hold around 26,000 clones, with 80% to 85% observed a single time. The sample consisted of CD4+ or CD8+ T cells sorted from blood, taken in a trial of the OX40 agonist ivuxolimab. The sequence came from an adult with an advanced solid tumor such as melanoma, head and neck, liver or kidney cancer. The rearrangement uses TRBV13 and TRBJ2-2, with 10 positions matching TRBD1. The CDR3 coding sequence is TGTGCCAGCAGCACCCGGGACAGGGGAGTCACCGGGGAGCTGTTTTTT. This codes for CASSTRDRGVTGELFF.